Presented here are 4 T cell receptor beta chains from one specimen sequenced in a study of shared T cell receptors in the human thymus. TCRdb keeps only in-frame clones here, not all; method: immunoSEQ multiplex PCR. The sample includes hundreds of thousands of clones, about 90% of them seen just once. A further study also used this sample, focusing on human thymus T cells.

The sequenced sample was thymocytes. Receptors originate from a boy in the first two years of life with a congenital heart defect.

The V gene is TRBV29-1, the J gene TRBJ2-5; D might be TRBD2 (5 bases). Germline loops: CDR1 SQVTM, CDR2 ANQGSEA. This CDR3 has 13 amino acids. Between the trimmed V and J ends, which lost 4 bases and 2 bases, there was a span of 11 bases. In DNA, the CDR3 is TGCAGCGTTGCTGGTCCGGGGCAAGAGACCCAGTACTTC. This encodes CSVAGPGQETQYF.

This clone turned up a few times. CDR3 residues: CASSNFGQKVGSYEQYF. CDR3 in DNA: TGTGCCAGTAGTAACTTCGGACAGAAAGTGGGGTCCTACGAGCAGTACTTC. This rearrangement joins TRBV19 to TRBJ2-7; a possible D gene is TRBD1 (6 bases). Trimming stripped 4 bases from V and 1 base from J, with 20 bases between. The length of the CDR3 is 17 residues. CDR1 is LNHDA, CDR2 SQIVND, per germline (reference sequence).

The chain joins TRBV6-5 to TRBJ1-2, with TRBD1 matching 8 bases. This CDR3 has 12 residues. J gave up 8 bases and V 5 bases, and 4 bases lay outside the gene matches. Germline lookup yields CDR1 MNHEY and CDR2 SVGAGI. CDR3 sequence (DNA): TGTGCCAGCAGTACGGACAGGGTCGGCTACACCTTC. It codes for CASSTDRVGYTF.

The chain couples TRBV27 to TRBJ2-7; a weak D match, TRBD1 (5 bases). V lost 0 bases and J lost 0, with 9 bases in between. Germline V gene lookup returns CDR1 MNHEY and CDR2 SMNVEV (reference sequence). The CDR3 totals 15 residues. The CDR3 coding sequence is TGTGCCAGCAGTTTATCCGGACACTGCTCCTACGAGCAGTACTTC. The encoded protein is CASSLSGHCSYEQYF.